Listed here are 3 T cell receptor beta chains from one sample, sequenced in a study of blood T cell repertoires in COVID-19. The method was immunoSEQ multiplex PCR; TCRdb's version includes in-frame clones alone and lacks a portion of them. The sample carries 75,000 to 85,000 clones, about 88% recorded once. Sequencing was performed on peripheral blood. The receptors were sampled from a human donor in a cohort sampled during active COVID-19.

The chain has TRBV5-1 and TRBJ1-3; no clear D gene. The germline gives CDR1 SGHRS, CDR2 YFSETQ. The CDR3 consists of 13 residues. Trimming left V 5 bases short and J 0 bases short, with 6 bases between. Written as DNA, the CDR3 is TGCGCCAGCAGTCTAGACTCTGGAAACACCATATATTTT. It encodes CASSLDSGNTIYF.

This sequence joins TRBV28 and TRBJ1-3; perhaps TRBD1 as D (6 bases). V was shortened by 2 bases and J by 0 bases, with 26 bases between the two germline ends. Germline CDR1 is MDHEN and CDR2 is SYDVKM. The CDR3 runs to 21 residues. The CDR3 loop reads CASSLPSPGTLPILSGNTIYF. For the CDR3, the DNA is TGTGCCAGCAGTTTACCCTCTCCCGGGACACTACCCATCCTCTCTGGAAACACCATATATTTT.

This clone was recorded only once. The chain joins TRBV7-9 to TRBJ2-1, with 8 nucleotides matching TRBD2. The CDR3 contains 19 residues. V trimming: 5 bases; J trimming: 0 bases; junction bases outside the gene matches: 15. The V gene's germline CDR1 is SEHNR and CDR2 FQNEAQ (reference sequence). The CDR3 DNA reads TGTGCCAGCAGCCACTGGGCGCCGCTAGCGGGCAACTCCTACAATGAGCAGTTCTTC. It encodes CASSHWAPLAGNSYNEQFF.